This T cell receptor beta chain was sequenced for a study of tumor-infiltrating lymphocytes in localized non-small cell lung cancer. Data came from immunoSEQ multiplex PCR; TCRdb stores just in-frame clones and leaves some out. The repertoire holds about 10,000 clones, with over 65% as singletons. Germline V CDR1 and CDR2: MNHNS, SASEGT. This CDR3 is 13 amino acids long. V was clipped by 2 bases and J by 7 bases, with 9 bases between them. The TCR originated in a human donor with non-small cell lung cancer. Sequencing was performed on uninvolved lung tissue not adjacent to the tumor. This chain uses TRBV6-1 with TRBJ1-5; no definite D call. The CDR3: CASSEKGSQPQHF. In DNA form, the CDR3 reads TGTGCCAGCAGTGAAAAGGGAAGCCAGCCCCAGCATTTT.